The clone carrying this T cell receptor (beta chain) was observed a few times. What it binds is not known. The data originate from a study of CD8+ T cells in alopecia areata. Study-level results: Among the top 100, expanded CD8+ clones, as well as scalp clonality, were significantly decreased by tofacitinib. With just one nonresponder, it is still uncertain whether baseline CD8+ expansion relates to response. Throughout tofacitinib, many expanded lesional clones continued to persist in scalp and blood.

cDNA prepared by RNA extraction and subsequent reverse transcription served as the template for sequencing. TCRdb's table, derived via immunoSEQ multiplex PCR, lists solely in-frame clones and lacks some. The sample yields some 120,000 clones, over 55% seen once. CDR3 length: 16 residues. J was trimmed by 4 bases and V by 1 base; bases with no gene match: 4. In germline, CDR1 is SGHNT, CDR2 YYREEE (reference sequence). Treatment given: oral pan-JAK inhibitor, 5-10 mg twice daily. Both CD4+ and CD8+ T cells were separated by sorting PBMCs. The TCR comes from a human donor with alopecia areata. The source was CD4+ T cells sorted from blood, collected at week 4, from a patient treated with tofacitinib. The chain employs TRBV5-4 and TRBJ2-5; the match to TRBD2 covers 13 bases. The CDR3 DNA follows: TGTGCCAGCAGCTTGACTAGCGGGAGGGCCATAGAGACCCAGTACTTC. It yields the protein CASSLTSGRAIETQYF.